This TCR beta chain was documented in a study of early T cells in non-severe SARS-CoV-2 infection (dated by TCRdb to the early 2020s). For the study in its entirety: Because TCR sequencing was done on bulk RNA from unsorted whole blood, the alpha and beta chains could not be paired. On the study overall, not on this receptor specifically: VDJdb matching was skewed toward anti-spike CD8 responses and likely underestimated virus-specific expansions by missing private and CD4 specificities.

V is pruned by 4 bases and J by 3 bases, leaving 3 bases of the junction without a gene match. The CDR3 runs 14 residues from the cysteine to the phenylalanine. Kept here is only the CDR3 DNA, which spans 42 bases and is read in frame from base 1. According to the germline V gene (reference sequence), CDR1 reads LNHNV and CDR2 reads YYDKDF. Set within a cohort of healthcare workers in London, UK, this nested case-control study involved weekly PCR testing of nasopharyngeal swabs along with blood sampling. Healthcare workers were enrolled in the week of the UK lockdown, from 23 to 31 March 2020, and were followed every week for up to roughly 15 weeks. To note about this clonotype: It lacks a known antigen. The record has no base qualities; no much larger clone is one base away.

The library was generated by 5' RACE. TCRdb names NextSeq 500 as the instrument used. Unique molecular identifiers were attached to individual cDNA molecules in the TCR library protocol so that sequencing error and PCR bias could be corrected. TCR alpha and beta chains were both sequenced, and the abundances of alpha and beta sequences in each sample were closely correlated with each other. The study's processing was this. Decombinator V4 was used to perform V gene, J gene and CDR3 annotation of TCR sequences. TCRs were defined as expanded if a significant change between any two time points was detected under a Poisson model with p below 0.0001. TCR abundances were normalised to the total number of TCRs sequenced per sample and were expressed as counts per million. MAIT TCRs were defined by TRAV1-2 paired with TRAJ12, TRAJ20 or TRAJ33, and iNKT TCRs by TRAV10 paired with TRAJ18. VDJdb, accessed 1 November 2021, was searched for CMV, EBV and SARS-CoV-2 annotated TCRs, with TCRs annotated for multiple antigens excluded. TCRdb itself trimmed the public reads at Q25 with fastp, ran MiXCR and retained productive beta chains. Under each unique CDR3 protein, matching rows form one entry showing the most common genes and DNA. For this entry, the V and J calls and clone size follow TCRdb and not the study's own pipeline. In this sample the table shows just under 85,000 distinct CDR3 sequences, less than 11% of which occur a single time. The ten largest make up over 7% of the sample.

The chain employs TRBV15 and TRBJ2-7; TRBD2 aligns with 10 central bases. The receptor was derived from an adult who was a healthcare worker with PCR-confirmed SARS-CoV-2 infection or an uninfected control (not recorded which). Sequences were derived from whole blood, sampled at baseline. The DNA reads as follows: TGTGCCACCAGCATCGCTAGCGGGAGCTACGAGCAGTACTTC. This yields the protein CATSIASGSYEQYF.